Included here is one TCR beta chain sequence, with context. The V segment lost 2 bases and the J segment 3 bases; nucleotides outside the gene matches: 5. Germline V gives CDR1 SGHRS, CDR2 YFSETQ. The CDR3 loop spans 15 amino acids. Either two negative PCRs, clearance, or symptom resolution qualified Cohort 3 donors as recovered. Under the authors' procedure: Amplified reference gene primers provided the basis for estimating nucleated cell counts. Profiling relied on immunoSEQ multiplex PCR, and the TCRdb table lists in-frame clones only, not all of them. V and J calls and clone size come straight from that table; D and trimming were deduced from the DNA. The table lists about 210,000 clones, approximately 75% of them singletons. This sample is drawn from a study of blood T cell repertoires in COVID-19.

Specimen: PBMCs or T cells enriched from blood (not recorded which). V and J are TRBV5-1 and TRBJ1-1; 9 bases match TRBD1. The sequence came from a man between 40 and 49 years old who had recovered from COVID-19. The CDR3 sequence: CASSFGTGPYTEAFF. In nucleotides, the CDR3 is TGCGCCAGCAGCTTTGGGACAGGGCCCTACACTGAAGCTTTCTTT.